The 26 T cell receptor beta chains listed next were all sequenced from one sample in a study of regulatory T cells in long-lasting Graves disease. Assembly of TCR beta libraries relied on iRepertoire HTBI primers together with Arm-PCR of CDR3 regions. Via MiXCR, TCRdb re-called the multiplex PCR reads, giving one row per CDR3 protein. In the table there are under 700,000 distinct CDR3 sequences, around 16% of which are singletons. As for time point: newly diagnosed GD, antithyroid drugs for less than 3 months. The TCR library was prepared using RNA isolated from PBMCs. These data were also filed under a second study, of T cells in Graves' hyperthyroidism and ophthalmopathy.

Sample: peripheral blood mononuclear cells (PBMCs), taken at new diagnosis, from a patient treated with antithyroid drugs. The receptors stem from a woman aged 40-60 years with Graves disease.

This clonotype came up many times. The genes are TRBV11-3 and TRBJ2-1, with TRBD2 identical over 9 bases. V lost 2 bases, J lost 7 bases, and 6 bases stayed unmatched. The CDR3 sequence is 15 residues long. Germline loops: CDR1 SGHNT, CDR2 YENEEA. The CDR3 is CASSLSSGGSNEQFF. Written as DNA, the CDR3 is TGTGCCAGCAGCTTATCAAGCGGGGGGTCTAATGAGCAGTTCTTC.

This clonotype was picked up many times. This chain connects TRBV20-1 to TRBJ2-5, with a possible D match to TRBD1 (5 bases). From germline, CDR1 is DFQATT and CDR2 SNEGSKA (reference sequence). Trimming pared 3 bases from V and 3 bases from J, leaving 17 bases between. The CDR3 extends over 15 amino acids. CDR3 in amino acids: CSARDMDKGKETQYF. The DNA for the CDR3 is TGCAGTGCTAGGGATATGGACAAGGGAAAAGAGACCCAGTACTTC.

This clonotype was seen a handful of times. The chain joins TRBV7-2 to TRBJ2-5; 9 positions agree with TRBD2. The CDR3 is 19 residues long. V lost 0 bases and J lost 1; bases outside the gene matches: 12. The V gene's germline CDR1 is SGHTA and CDR2 FQGNSA. The CDR3 DNA sequence: TGTGCCAGCAGCTTAGCCGGAACCGGGACTAGCATCCTCCAAGAGACCCAGTACTTC. Translating it yields CASSLAGTGTSILQETQYF.

This clonotype was picked up many times. This chain joins TRBV12-5 and TRBJ2-3; D unclear. The J call may be faulty, since TRBJ1-5 better matches the DNA end. The CDR3 is 9 residues long. Looked up from germline, CDR1 is LGHNT and CDR2 is FRNRAP. For the CDR3, the DNA is TGTGCTAGTGGTCTACCACAGCATTTT. The encoded protein is CASGLPQHF.

This clonotype was detected many times. This rearrangement joins TRBV19 to TRBJ1-1, with D possibly being TRBD1 (5 bases). CDR3 length: 14 residues. V lost 7 bases and J lost 8, with 20 bases in between. Germline CDR1 LNHDA, CDR2 SQIVND (reference sequence). CDR3 residues: CASIGEGTAGEAFF. CDR3 DNA sequence: TGTGCCAGTATTGGGGAAGGGACGGCCGGAGAAGCTTTCTTT.

This clonotype was seen ten or more times. The chain recombines TRBV18 with TRBJ2-4; perhaps TRBD1 as D (6 bases). The CDR3 is made up of 15 amino acids. Trimming stripped 4 bases from V and 3 bases from J, with 13 bases between. The germline V gene encodes CDR1 KGHSH and CDR2 LQKENI. This CDR3 reads CASSRGREGKNIQYF. Here the CDR3 DNA reads TGTGCCAGCTCACGGGGGCGCGAAGGCAAAAACATTCAGTACTTC.

In its sample, this clonotype was seen many times. This chain links TRBV28 with TRBJ1-1; 8 bases match TRBD1. The CDR3 is made up of 14 amino acids. J gave up 7 bases and V 2 bases, and 6 bases lay outside the gene matches. Germline V CDR1 and CDR2: MDHEN, SYDVKM. The CDR3 here is CASSLQGARSEAFF. CDR3 DNA: TGTGCCAGCAGTTTACAGGGGGCGCGTAGTGAAGCTTTCTTT.

This clonotype has at least ten counts. The chain couples TRBV20-1 to TRBJ1-1; no reliable D call. The germline gives CDR1 DFQATT, CDR2 SNEGSKA (reference sequence). Trimming stripped 6 bases from V and 3 bases from J, with 8 bases between. This CDR3 is 11 amino acids long. The CDR3 region has the DNA TGCAGTGCACCACCCTACACTGAAGCTTTCTTT. It codes for CSAPPYTEAFF.

This clonotype came up a few times. The CDR3 reads CASSQGGGVGVGEQFF. The CDR3 nucleotides read TGTGCCAGCAGCCAAGGAGGTGGAGTAGGAGTCGGTGAGCAGTTCTTC. This sequence joins TRBV3-1 and TRBJ2-1; the D is unclear. V lost 1 base to trimming and J lost 9 bases, with 19 bases between them. Germline CDR1 and CDR2: LGHDT and YNNKEL (reference sequence). The CDR3 is 16 amino acids.

CDR3 DNA sequence: TGTGCCAGCAGCTTTCAGGGCGCTCAGCCCCAGCATTTT. Protein sequence: CASSFQGAQPQHF. V and J are TRBV7-9 and TRBJ1-5; tentative D call: TRBD1 (5 bases). Trimming pared 3 bases from V and 6 bases from J, leaving 9 bases between. The CDR3 has 13 residues. CDR1 is SEHNR and CDR2 is FQNEAQ in the germline V gene (reference sequence).

This clonotype was found many times. The V and J genes are TRBV12-3 or TRBV12-4 and TRBJ1-2; 9 bases align to TRBD1. The trim removed 3 bases at V and 4 bases at J, leaving 15 bases unmatched. This CDR3 region has 18 residues. CDR3 amino acids: CASSFPPSSRDRAYGYTF. The CDR3, as DNA: TGTGCCAGCAGTTTCCCCCCCTCTTCCCGGGACAGGGCCTATGGCTACACCTTC.

The table lists this clonotype with many counts. A junction end diverges from the germline sequence, so it may reflect a read error. V gene TRBV6-5 combines with J gene TRBJ2-5; no firm D call. CDR1 and CDR2 (germline): MNHEY, SVGAGI. This CDR3 has 14 residues. The DNA for the CDR3 is TGTGCCAGCAGTTCCGGAGCCCTACAAGAGTCCCAGTACTTC. This codes for CASSSGALQESQYF.

This clonotype occurred a few times. V is TRBV9 and J is TRBJ2-2; D possibly corresponds to TRBD2 (6 bases). CDR1 is SGDLS and CDR2 is YYNGEE in the germline V gene. V was clipped by 4 bases and J by 4 bases, with 14 bases between them. The CDR3 consists of 15 residues. CDR3 protein: CASSPGSGATGELFF. CDR3 sequence (DNA): TGTGCCAGCAGCCCTGGTAGCGGAGCCACCGGGGAGCTGTTTTTT.

This clonotype was found once. V gene TRBV7-3 combines with J gene TRBJ2-1; 9 positions agree with TRBD2. This CDR3 is 16 amino acids long. Germline V gene data show CDR1 as SGHTA and CDR2 as FQGTGA. J was trimmed by 8 bases and V by 2 bases; bases with no gene match: 10. The CDR3 here is CASSLFAGGPVDEQFF. CDR3 nucleotide sequence: TGTGCCAGCAGCTTATTCGCGGGGGGGCCCGTCGATGAGCAGTTCTTC.

At least ten counts were recorded for this clonotype. J is TRBJ2-3 and V is TRBV7-6; 8 bases match TRBD2. The J segment lost 2 bases and the V segment lost 2 bases, leaving 6 bases of the junction unmatched. CDR1 is SGHVS, CDR2 FNYEAQ, per germline. The CDR3 totals 16 residues. CDR3 DNA sequence: TGTGCCAGCAGCTTAAGGGCTAGCGGGTCCACAGATACGCAGTATTTT. Its translation: CASSLRASGSTDTQYF.

The rearrangement uses TRBV19 and TRBJ1-2, with a possible D match to TRBD1 (6 bases). The CDR3 runs 17 residues. Germline CDR1 reads LNHDA; CDR2 reads SQIVND (reference sequence). Deletions cut 7 bases from V and 5 bases from J, with 26 bases between. CDR3 region: CASTDPGQEVVGYGYTF. CDR3 in DNA: TGTGCCAGTACTGATCCGGGACAAGAGGTCGTCGGATATGGCTACACCTTC.

This clonotype was found many times. This sequence joins TRBV28 and TRBJ2-7; TRBD1 might be the D (5 bases). Germline CDR1 and CDR2: MDHEN and SYDVKM. The CDR3 has 16 residues. V lost 6 bases and J 3 bases, leaving 21 bases between the germline ends. The CDR3 nucleotides are TGTGCCAGCAGACCAGCCTACTCAAACCAGGGCTACGAGCAGTACTTC. Translating gives CASRPAYSNQGYEQYF.

Many counts were recorded for this clonotype. The gene calls are TRBV3-1 and TRBJ1-1; D remains unclear. The CDR3 consists of 15 residues. Trimming cost V 3 bases and J 8 bases, with 19 bases left between them. Germline V CDR1 and CDR2: LGHDT, YNNKEL (reference sequence). CDR3 loop: CASSQRVRIQQEAFF. CDR3 nucleotide sequence: TGTGCCAGCAGCCAGAGGGTCCGTATCCAGCAAGAAGCTTTCTTT.

This clonotype has just a few counts. V and J are TRBV12-3 or TRBV12-4 and TRBJ1-1; D is unclear. The CDR3 length is 12 residues. Trimming took 7 bases from V and 4 from J, leaving 10 bases between them. The DNA of the CDR3 is TGTGCCAGCATCGCGCTTGGCACTGAAGCTTTCTTT. It codes for CASIALGTEAFF.

This clonotype was counted at least ten times. The chain employs TRBV5-1 and TRBJ2-3, with 7 bases matching TRBD2. Germline CDR1 reads SGHRS; CDR2 reads YFSETQ. This CDR3 contains 12 residues. The trim removed 5 bases at V and 4 bases at J, leaving 1 base unmatched. The CDR3 protein is CASRGGSDTQYF. The DNA for the CDR3 is TGCGCCAGCAGGGGAGGGTCAGATACGCAGTATTTT.

The rearrangement joins TRBV19 to TRBJ1-1; D possibly corresponds to TRBD1 (5 bases). This CDR3 is 14 amino acids long. Trimming left V 5 bases short and J 0 bases short, with 10 bases between. Per the germline V gene, CDR1 is LNHDA and CDR2 is SQIVND (reference sequence). The CDR3 region has the DNA TGTGCCAGTAGTTCGCGGGACTTGAACACTGAAGCTTTCTTT. It yields the protein CASSSRDLNTEAFF.

The gene calls are TRBV29-1 and TRBJ1-6; D may be TRBD1 (5 bases). CDR1 is SQVTM, CDR2 ANQGSEA, per germline. The CDR3 length is 13 residues. V was trimmed by 6 bases and J by 9 bases, leaving 15 bases between them. The CDR3 coding sequence is TGCAGCGTCCTACTCCGGGGGGGTTCACCCCTCCACTTT. This translates into CSVLLRGGSPLHF.

The rearrangement uses TRBV12-3 or TRBV12-4 and TRBJ2-5; 9 bases line up with TRBD1. The junction had 8 bases not matched to a gene; V was cut back by 4 bases and J by 5 bases. This CDR3 is built from 15 residues. The chain's CDR3 is CASSSGTGPSETQYF. The CDR3 DNA is TGTGCCAGCAGTTCCGGGACAGGGCCGAGTGAGACCCAGTACTTC.

This clonotype was observed a few times. CDR3 nucleotides: TGTGCCAGCAGCTTAGGGTGGCGACAGAACTATGGCTACACCTTC. Protein product: CASSLGWRQNYGYTF. The chain has TRBV11-2 and TRBJ1-2; TRBD1 is a possible D gene (5 bases). Per germline, CDR1 SGHAT and CDR2 FQNNGV. Trimming took 1 base from V and 2 from J, leaving 11 bases between them. This CDR3 spans 15 amino acids. The variable domain in full, completed from reference TRBV11-2 and TRBJ1-2, reads EAGVAQSPRYKIIEKRQSVAFWCNPISGHATLYWYQQILGQGPKLLIQFQNNGVVDDSQLPKDRFSAERLKGVDSTLKIQPAKLEDSAVYLCASSLGWRQNYGYTFGSGTRLTVV.

The chain combines TRBV12-5 with TRBJ2-3; no clear D. The CDR3 loop spans 11 amino acids. Germline V gene lookup returns CDR1 LGHNT and CDR2 FRNRAP. V was shortened by 2 bases and J by 6 bases, with 3 bases between the two germline ends. CDR3: CASGLMDTQYF. The CDR3 nucleotides are TGTGCTAGTGGTTTGATGGATACGCAGTATTTT.

A few counts support this clonotype. V gene TRBV28 combines with J gene TRBJ1-1; a weak D match, TRBD1 (6 bases). Germline V CDR1 and CDR2: MDHEN, SYDVKM. This CDR3 comprises 15 residues. V gave up 3 bases and J gave up 0 bases, with 11 bases separating them. This CDR3 reads CASSFPRGLNTEAFF. CDR3 DNA sequence: TGTGCCAGCAGTTTCCCCAGGGGTTTGAACACTGAAGCTTTCTTT.